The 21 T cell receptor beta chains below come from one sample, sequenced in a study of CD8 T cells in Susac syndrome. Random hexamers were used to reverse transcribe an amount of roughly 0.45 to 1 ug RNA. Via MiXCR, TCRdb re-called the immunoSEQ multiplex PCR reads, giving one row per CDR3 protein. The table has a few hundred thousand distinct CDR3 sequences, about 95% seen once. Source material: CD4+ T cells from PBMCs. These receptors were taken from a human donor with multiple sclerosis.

The CDR3 here is CASSLGRRTDTQYF. The CDR3 nucleotides are TGTGCCAGCAGCCTGGGACGGCGCACAGATACGCAGTATTTT. J is TRBJ2-3 and V is TRBV11-2; D possibly uses TRBD1 or TRBD2 (5 bases each). The CDR3 is made up of 14 amino acids. Deletions cut 5 bases from V and 1 base from J, with 10 bases between. Germline V gene sequence: CDR1 SGHAT, CDR2 FQNNGV. The whole variable domain, filled in from reference TRBV11-2 and TRBJ2-3, reads EAGVAQSPRYKIIEKRQSVAFWCNPISGHATLYWYQQILGQGPKLLIQFQNNGVVDDSQLPKDRFSAERLKGVDSTLKIQPAKLEDSAVYLCASSLGRRTDTQYFGPGTRLTVL.

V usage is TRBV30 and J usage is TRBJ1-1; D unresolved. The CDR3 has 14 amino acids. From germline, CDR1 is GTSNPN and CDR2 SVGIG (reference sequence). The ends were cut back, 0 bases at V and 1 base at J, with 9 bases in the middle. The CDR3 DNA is TGTGCCTGGAGTGTACCTTTGGGGAACACTGAAGCTTTCTTT. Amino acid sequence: CAWSVPLGNTEAFF. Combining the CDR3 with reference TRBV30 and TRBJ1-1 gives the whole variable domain SQTIHQWPATLVQPVGSPLSLECTVEGTSNPNLYWYRQAAGRGLQLLFYSVGIGQISSEVPQNLSASRPQDRQFILSSKKLLLSDSGFYLCAWSVPLGNTEAFFGQGTRLTVV.

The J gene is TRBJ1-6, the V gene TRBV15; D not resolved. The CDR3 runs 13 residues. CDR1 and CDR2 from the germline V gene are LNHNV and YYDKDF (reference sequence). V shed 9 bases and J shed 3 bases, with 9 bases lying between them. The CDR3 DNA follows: TGTGCCACTCAAGTCGGCTATAATTCACCCCTCCACTTT. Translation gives CATQVGYNSPLHF.

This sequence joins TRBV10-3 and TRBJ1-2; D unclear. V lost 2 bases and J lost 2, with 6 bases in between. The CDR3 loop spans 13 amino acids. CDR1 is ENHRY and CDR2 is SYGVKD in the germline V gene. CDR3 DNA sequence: TGTGCCATCAGTGAGACAGTAAACTATGGCTACACCTTC. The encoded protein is CAISETVNYGYTF.

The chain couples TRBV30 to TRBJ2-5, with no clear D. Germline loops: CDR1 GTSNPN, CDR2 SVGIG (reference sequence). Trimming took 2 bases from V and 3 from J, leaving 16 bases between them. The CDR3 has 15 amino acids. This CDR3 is CAWSNGYRRKETQYF. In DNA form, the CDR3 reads TGTGCCTGGAGTAATGGTTACAGACGAAAAGAGACCCAGTACTTC.

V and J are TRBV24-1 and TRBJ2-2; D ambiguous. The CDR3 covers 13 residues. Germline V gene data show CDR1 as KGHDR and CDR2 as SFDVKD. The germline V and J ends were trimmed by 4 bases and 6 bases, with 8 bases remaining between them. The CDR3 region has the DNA TGTGCCACCAGTGAACCCCCGGCCGGGGAGCTGTTTTTT. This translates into CATSEPPAGELFF.

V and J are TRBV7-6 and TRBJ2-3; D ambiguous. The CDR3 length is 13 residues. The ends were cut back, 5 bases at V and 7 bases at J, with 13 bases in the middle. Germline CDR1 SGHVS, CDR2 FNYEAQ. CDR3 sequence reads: CASSATLGYTQYF. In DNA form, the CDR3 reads TGTGCCAGCAGCGCAACACTCGGGTATACGCAGTATTTT. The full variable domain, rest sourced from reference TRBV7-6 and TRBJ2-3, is GAGVSQSPRYKVTKRGQDVALRCDPISGHVSLYWYRQALGQGPEFLTYFNYEAQQDKSGLPNDRFSAERPEGSISTLTIQRTEQRDSAMYRCASSATLGYTQYFGPGTRLTVL.

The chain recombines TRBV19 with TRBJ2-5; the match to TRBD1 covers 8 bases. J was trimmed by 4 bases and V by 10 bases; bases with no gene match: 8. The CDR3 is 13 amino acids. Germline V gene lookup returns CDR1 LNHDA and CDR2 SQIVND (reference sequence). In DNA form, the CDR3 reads TGTGCCACCCGAAAACAGGGGGGAGAGACCCAGTACTTC. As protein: CATRKQGGETQYF.

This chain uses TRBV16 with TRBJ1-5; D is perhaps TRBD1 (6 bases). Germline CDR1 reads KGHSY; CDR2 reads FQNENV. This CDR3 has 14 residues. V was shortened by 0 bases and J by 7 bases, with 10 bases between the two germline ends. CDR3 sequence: CASSQSTGSQPQHF. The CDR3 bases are TGTGCCAGCAGCCAATCAACAGGGAGCCAGCCCCAGCATTTT.

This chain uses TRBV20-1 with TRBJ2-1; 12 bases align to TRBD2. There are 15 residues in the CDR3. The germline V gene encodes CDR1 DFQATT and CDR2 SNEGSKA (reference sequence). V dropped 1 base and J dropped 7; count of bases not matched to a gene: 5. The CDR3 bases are TGCAGTGCTAGAGTACTAGCGGGAGGAGGTAATGAGCAGTTCTTC. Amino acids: CSARVLAGGGNEQFF.

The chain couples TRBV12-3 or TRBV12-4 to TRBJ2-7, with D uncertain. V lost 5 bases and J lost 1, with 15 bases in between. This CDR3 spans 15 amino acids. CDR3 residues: CASSPRTAGSYEQYF. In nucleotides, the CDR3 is TGTGCCAGCAGTCCCAGGACCGCTGGGTCCTACGAGCAGTACTTC.

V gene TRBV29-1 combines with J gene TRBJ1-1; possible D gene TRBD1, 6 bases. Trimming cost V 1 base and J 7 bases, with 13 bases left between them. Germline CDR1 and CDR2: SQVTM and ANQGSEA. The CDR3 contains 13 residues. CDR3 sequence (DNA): TGCAGCGTTGAAGGAGGGCAGGGGAATGAAGCTTTCTTT. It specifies CSVEGGQGNEAFF.

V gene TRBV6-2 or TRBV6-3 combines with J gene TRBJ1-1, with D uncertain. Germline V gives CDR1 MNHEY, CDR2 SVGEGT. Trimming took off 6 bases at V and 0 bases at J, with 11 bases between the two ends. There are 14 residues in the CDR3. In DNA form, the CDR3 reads TGTGCCAGCAGCCCCGCCAGCGTGAACACTGAAGCTTTCTTT. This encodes CASSPASVNTEAFF.

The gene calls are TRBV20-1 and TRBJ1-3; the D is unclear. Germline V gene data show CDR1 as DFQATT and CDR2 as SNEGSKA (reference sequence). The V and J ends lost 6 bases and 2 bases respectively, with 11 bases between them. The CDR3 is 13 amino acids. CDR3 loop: CSAFRNPGNTIYF. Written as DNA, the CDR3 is TGCAGTGCGTTCAGGAACCCTGGAAACACCATATATTTT.

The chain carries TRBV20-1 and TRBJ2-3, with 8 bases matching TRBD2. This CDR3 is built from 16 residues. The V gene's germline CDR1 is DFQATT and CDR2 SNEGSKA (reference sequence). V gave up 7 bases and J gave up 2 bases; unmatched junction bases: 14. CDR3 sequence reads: CSGAMREALTTDTQYF. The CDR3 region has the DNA TGCAGTGGCGCAATGCGGGAGGCCTTAACCACAGATACGCAGTATTTT.

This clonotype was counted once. The CDR3 DNA is TGTGCCAGCAGCCAAGAGGCGGGACTAAAAACCTCTGGGGCCAACGTCCTGACTTTC. The encoded protein is CASSQEAGLKTSGANVLTF. The gene calls are TRBV3-1 and TRBJ2-6; 7 bases align to TRBD2. Germline V gene data show CDR1 as LGHDT and CDR2 as YNNKEL (reference sequence). This CDR3 contains 19 residues. V shed 0 bases, J shed 0 bases, and the junction held 8 bases outside the gene matches.

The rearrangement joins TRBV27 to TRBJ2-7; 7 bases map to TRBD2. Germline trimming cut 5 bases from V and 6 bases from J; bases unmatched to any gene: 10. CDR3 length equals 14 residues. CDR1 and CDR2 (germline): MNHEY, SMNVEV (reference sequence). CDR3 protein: CASSPGLTPSEQYF. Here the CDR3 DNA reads TGTGCCAGCAGTCCGGGACTAACCCCCAGCGAGCAGTACTTC.

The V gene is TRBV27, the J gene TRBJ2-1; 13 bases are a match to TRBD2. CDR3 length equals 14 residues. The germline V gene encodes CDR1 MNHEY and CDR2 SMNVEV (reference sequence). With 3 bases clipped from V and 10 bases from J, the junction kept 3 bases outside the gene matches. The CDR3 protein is CASSFRLAGGEQFF. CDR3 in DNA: TGTGCCAGCAGTTTTCGACTAGCGGGAGGAGAGCAGTTCTTC.

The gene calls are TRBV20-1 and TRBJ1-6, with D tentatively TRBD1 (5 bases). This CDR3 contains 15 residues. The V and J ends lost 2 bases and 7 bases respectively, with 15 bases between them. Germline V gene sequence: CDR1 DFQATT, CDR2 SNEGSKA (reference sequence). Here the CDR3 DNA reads TGCAGTGCTAGACCCGATCTGACAGACAATTCACCCCTCCACTTT. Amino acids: CSARPDLTDNSPLHF.

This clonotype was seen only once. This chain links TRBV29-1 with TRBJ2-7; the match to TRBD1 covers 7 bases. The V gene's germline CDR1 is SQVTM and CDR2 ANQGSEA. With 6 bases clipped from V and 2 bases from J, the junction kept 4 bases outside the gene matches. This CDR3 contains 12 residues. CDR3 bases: TGCAGCGTCTCCGGACAGGCCTACGAGCAGTACTTC. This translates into CSVSGQAYEQYF.

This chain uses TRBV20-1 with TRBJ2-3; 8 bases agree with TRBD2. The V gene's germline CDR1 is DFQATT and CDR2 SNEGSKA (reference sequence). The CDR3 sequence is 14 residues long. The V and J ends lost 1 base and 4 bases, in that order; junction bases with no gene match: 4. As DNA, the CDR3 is TGCAGTGCTAGAGCGGGGGGGCAGTCAGATACGCAGTATTTT. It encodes CSARAGGQSDTQYF.